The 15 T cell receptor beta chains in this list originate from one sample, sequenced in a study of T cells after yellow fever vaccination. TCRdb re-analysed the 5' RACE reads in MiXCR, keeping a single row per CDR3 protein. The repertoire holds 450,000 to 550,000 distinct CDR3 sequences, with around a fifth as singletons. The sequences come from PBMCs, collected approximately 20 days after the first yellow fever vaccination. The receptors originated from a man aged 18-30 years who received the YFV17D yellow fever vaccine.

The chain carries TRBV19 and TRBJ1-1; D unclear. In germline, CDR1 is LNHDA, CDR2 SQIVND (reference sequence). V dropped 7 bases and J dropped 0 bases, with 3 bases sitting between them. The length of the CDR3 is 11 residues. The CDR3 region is CASTMNTEAFF. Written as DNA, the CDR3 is TGTGCCAGTACCATGAACACTGAAGCTTTCTTT.

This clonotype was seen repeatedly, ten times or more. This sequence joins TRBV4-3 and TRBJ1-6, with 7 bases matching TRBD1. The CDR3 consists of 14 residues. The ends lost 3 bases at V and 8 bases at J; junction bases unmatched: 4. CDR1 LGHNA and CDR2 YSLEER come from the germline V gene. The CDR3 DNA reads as TGCGCCAGCAGCCAGACAGGGTTCTATTCACCCCTCCACTTT. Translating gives CASSQTGFYSPLHF.

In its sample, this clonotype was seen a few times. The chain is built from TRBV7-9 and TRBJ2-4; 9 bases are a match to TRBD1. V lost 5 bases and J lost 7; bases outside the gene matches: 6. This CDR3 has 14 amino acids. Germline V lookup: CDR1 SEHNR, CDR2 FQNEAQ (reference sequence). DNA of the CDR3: TGTGCCAGCAGCACTTTGGGACAGGGCAACATTCAGTACTTC. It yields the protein CASSTLGQGNIQYF.

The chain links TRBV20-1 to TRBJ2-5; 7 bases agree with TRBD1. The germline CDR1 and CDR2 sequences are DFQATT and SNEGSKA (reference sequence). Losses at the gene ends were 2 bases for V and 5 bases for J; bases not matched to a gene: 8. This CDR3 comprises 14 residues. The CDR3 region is CSARRTGGRETQYF. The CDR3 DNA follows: TGCAGTGCTAGACGGACAGGAGGCAGGGAGACCCAGTACTTC.

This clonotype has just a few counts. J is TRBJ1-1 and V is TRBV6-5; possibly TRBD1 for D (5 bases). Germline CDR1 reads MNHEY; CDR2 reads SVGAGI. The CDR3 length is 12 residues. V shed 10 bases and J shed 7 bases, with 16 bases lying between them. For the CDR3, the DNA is TGTGCCACCTCTGAGGGGTTCAGTGAAGCTTTCTTT. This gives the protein CATSEGFSEAFF.

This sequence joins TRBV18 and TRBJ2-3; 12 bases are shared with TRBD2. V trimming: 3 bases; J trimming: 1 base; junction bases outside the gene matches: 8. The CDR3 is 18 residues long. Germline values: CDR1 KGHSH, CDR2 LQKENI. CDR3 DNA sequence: TGTGCCAGCTCACCGCGAGCTAGCGGGGGGGCCGGCACAGATACGCAGTATTTT. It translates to CASSPRASGGAGTDTQYF.

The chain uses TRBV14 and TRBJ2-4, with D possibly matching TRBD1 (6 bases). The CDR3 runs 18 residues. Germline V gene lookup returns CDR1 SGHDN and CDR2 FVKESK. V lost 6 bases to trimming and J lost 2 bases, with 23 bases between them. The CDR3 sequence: CASSPLLGGGVTKNIQYF. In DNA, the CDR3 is TGTGCCAGCAGTCCTTTATTAGGTGGGGGCGTTACCAAAAACATTCAGTACTTC. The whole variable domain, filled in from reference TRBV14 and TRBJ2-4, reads EAGVTQFPSHSVIEKGQTVTLRCDPISGHDNLYWYRRVMGKEIKFLLHFVKESKQDESGMPNNRFLAERTGGTYSTLKVQPAELEDSGVYFCASSPLLGGGVTKNIQYFGAGTRLSVL.

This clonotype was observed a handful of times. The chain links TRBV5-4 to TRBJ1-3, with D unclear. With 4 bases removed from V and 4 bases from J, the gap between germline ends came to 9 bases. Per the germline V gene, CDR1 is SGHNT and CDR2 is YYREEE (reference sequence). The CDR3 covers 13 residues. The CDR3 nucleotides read TGTGCCAGCAGCCGGGATCACGGAAACACCATATATTTT. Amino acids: CASSRDHGNTIYF.

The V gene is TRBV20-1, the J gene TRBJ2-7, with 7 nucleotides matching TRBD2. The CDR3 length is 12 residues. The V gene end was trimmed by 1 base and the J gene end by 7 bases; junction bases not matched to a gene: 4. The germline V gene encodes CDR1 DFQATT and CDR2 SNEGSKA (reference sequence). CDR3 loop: CSARAPGGEQYV. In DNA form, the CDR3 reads TGCAGTGCTAGAGCCCCGGGGGGAGAGCAGTACGTC.

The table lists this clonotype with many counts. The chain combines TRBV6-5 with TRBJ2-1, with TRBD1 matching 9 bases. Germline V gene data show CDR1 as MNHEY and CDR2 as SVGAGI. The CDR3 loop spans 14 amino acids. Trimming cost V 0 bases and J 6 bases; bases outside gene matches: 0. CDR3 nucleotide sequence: TGTGCCAGCAGTTACTCGACAGGGGGCAATGAGCAGTTCTTC. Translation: CASSYSTGGNEQFF.

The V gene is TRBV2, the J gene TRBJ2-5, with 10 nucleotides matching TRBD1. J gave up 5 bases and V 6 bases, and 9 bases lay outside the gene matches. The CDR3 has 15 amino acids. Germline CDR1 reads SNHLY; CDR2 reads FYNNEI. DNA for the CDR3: TGTGCCAGCAGCATACCGGGACAGGGGTTGGAGACCCAGTACTTC. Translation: CASSIPGQGLETQYF.

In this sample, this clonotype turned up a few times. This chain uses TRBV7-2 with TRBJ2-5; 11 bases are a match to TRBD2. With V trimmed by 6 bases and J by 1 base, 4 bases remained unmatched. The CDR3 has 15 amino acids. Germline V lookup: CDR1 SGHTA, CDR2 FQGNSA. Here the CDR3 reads CASSPTSGVQETQYF. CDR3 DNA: TGTGCCAGCAGTCCGACTAGCGGGGTCCAAGAGACCCAGTACTTC. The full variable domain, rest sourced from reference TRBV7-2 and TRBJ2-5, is GAGVSQSPSNKVTEKGKDVELRCDPISGHTALYWYRQSLGQGLEFLIYFQGNSAPDKSGLPSDRFSAERTGGSVSTLTIQRTQQEDSAVYLCASSPTSGVQETQYFGPGTRLLVL.

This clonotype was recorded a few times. The CDR3 here is CASSILGNIQYF. The CDR3 DNA follows: TGTGCCAGTAGTATATTAGGAAACATTCAGTACTTC. The chain is built from TRBV19 and TRBJ2-4, with unresolved D. The CDR3 sequence is 12 residues long. The germline V gene encodes CDR1 LNHDA and CDR2 SQIVND (reference sequence). V lost 2 bases and J 6 bases, leaving 5 bases between the germline ends.

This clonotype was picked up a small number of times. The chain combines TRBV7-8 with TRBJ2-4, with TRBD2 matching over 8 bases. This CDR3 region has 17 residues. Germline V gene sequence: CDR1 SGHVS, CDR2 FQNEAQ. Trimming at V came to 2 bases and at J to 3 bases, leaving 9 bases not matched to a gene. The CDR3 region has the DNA TGTGCCAGCAGCTTAAGGGAAGCGGGGGAGGGCAAAAACATTCAGTACTTC. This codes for CASSLREAGEGKNIQYF.

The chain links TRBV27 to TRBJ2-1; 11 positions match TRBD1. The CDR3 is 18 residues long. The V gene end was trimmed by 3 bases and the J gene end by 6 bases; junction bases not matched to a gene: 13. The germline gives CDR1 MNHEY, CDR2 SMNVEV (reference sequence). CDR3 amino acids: CASSFYSFPGQGGNEQFF. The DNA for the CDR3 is TGTGCCAGCAGTTTCTACTCATTTCCGGGACAGGGGGGCAATGAGCAGTTCTTC.